Shown below are 12 T cell receptor beta chains from a single sample sequenced in a study of CD8 T cells in Susac syndrome (dated by TCRdb to about 2019). Libraries were built with the immunoSEQ multiplex PCR assay. RNA was extracted using the RNeasy kit, and roughly 0.45 to 1 microgram was reverse transcribed with random hexamers. TCRdb trimmed the raw reads at Q25, called clones with MiXCR and kept productive beta chains. Each CDR3 protein appears once, grouped with its most common genes and DNA. Recorded for this sample are under 150,000 distinct CDR3 sequences; less than 95% of them occurred a single time. Roughly 0.13% of the sample goes to the ten largest clones. The material sequenced was CD4+ T cells from PBMCs. Source of these receptors: a human donor with multiple sclerosis.

The gene calls are TRBV20-1 and TRBJ1-2; D is undetermined. The V end lost 5 bases, the J end lost 8 bases, and 12 bases lay between the germline ends. The CDR3 contains 11 residues. In germline, CDR1 is DFQATT, CDR2 SNEGSKA (reference sequence). CDR3 DNA sequence: TGCAGTGCTTTTTTGGGTCAGGGCTACACCTTC. Protein: CSAFLGQGYTF.

This clonotype was seen a single time. This chain uses TRBV28 with TRBJ1-5; maybe TRBD1 (6 bases). Per the germline V gene, CDR1 is MDHEN and CDR2 is SYDVKM. This CDR3 has 16 amino acids. V was shortened by 5 bases and J by 4 bases, with 18 bases between the two germline ends. The CDR3 is CASSHHGGLGNQPQHF. DNA of the CDR3: TGTGCCAGCAGTCACCATGGGGGCTTGGGAAATCAGCCCCAGCATTTT. The whole variable domain, remainder taken from reference TRBV28 and TRBJ1-5, is DVKVTQSSRYLVKRTGEKVFLECVQDMDHENMFWYRQDPGLGLRLIYFSYDVKMKEKGDIPEGYSVSREKKERFSLILESASTNQTSMYLCASSHHGGLGNQPQHFGDGTRLSIL.

V usage is TRBV30 and J usage is TRBJ2-1; D is possibly TRBD1 (6 bases). V lost 5 bases and J 6 bases, leaving 8 bases between the germline ends. The CDR3 has 11 amino acids. Looked up from germline, CDR1 is GTSNPN and CDR2 is SVGIG (reference sequence). The DNA of the CDR3 is TGTGCCTGGGGACAGAGCAATGAGCAGTTCTTC. Amino acids: CAWGQSNEQFF.

Turning to this clonotype: The junction does not match germline at one end; this may be a read error. The rearrangement links TRBV7-2 to TRBJ1-2; D might be TRBD1 (5 bases). Germline values: CDR1 SGHTA, CDR2 FQGNSA. The CDR3 has 15 residues. In DNA form, the CDR3 reads TGTGCCAGCAGCCTAGCGGGACGGATTAACTATGGCTACACCTTC. Its translation is CASSLAGRINYGYTF.

The chain joins TRBV4-2 to TRBJ1-1; maybe TRBD1 (5 bases). V was trimmed by 7 bases and J by 1 base, leaving 10 bases between them. The length of the CDR3 is 13 residues. Germline-derived CDR1 and CDR2 are LGHNA and YNFKEQ. This CDR3 reads CASNRDGNTEAFF. The CDR3 DNA reads as TGTGCCAGCAACCGGGACGGGAACACTGAAGCTTTCTTT.

This clonotype was detected once. The chain combines TRBV3-1 with TRBJ2-5; 7 bases line up with TRBD1. Trimming removed 0 bases from V and 9 bases from J; junction bases left unmatched: 4. CDR1 is LGHDT, CDR2 YNNKEL, per germline (reference sequence). This CDR3 is 13 amino acids long. The CDR3 reads CASSQDTGEPQYF. The CDR3 DNA reads as TGTGCCAGCAGCCAAGATACAGGGGAGCCCCAGTACTTC.

The rearrangement joins TRBV7-8 to TRBJ1-2, with D tentatively TRBD1 (6 bases). V lost 5 bases and J 1 base, leaving 23 bases between the germline ends. Germline values: CDR1 SGHVS, CDR2 FQNEAQ. The CDR3 totals 18 residues. The CDR3 loop reads CASSPIGGRGLNNYGYTF. CDR3 DNA sequence: TGTGCCAGCAGCCCTATAGGGGGAAGAGGCCTTAATAACTATGGCTACACCTTC.

This chain uses TRBV6-2 or TRBV6-3 with TRBJ2-6, with unresolved D. Germline V gene lookup returns CDR1 MNHEY and CDR2 SVGEGT. The CDR3 has 13 residues. Trimming removed 11 bases at V and 0 bases at J, with 8 bases between. Written as DNA, the CDR3 is TGTGCCTCCCTTCTCTCTGGGGCCAACGTCCTGACTTTC. Its protein is CASLLSGANVLTF.

This clonotype was detected a few times. The chain's CDR3 is CASSAQENTEAFF. CDR3 DNA sequence: TGTGCCAGCAGCGCCCAGGAAAACACTGAAGCTTTCTTT. The chain recombines TRBV9 with TRBJ1-1, with D hard to call. The V and J ends lost 3 bases and 2 bases respectively, with 8 bases between them. CDR1 and CDR2 (germline): SGDLS, YYNGEE. This CDR3 region has 13 residues.

J is TRBJ2-7 and V is TRBV30, with D possibly being TRBD2 (6 bases). This CDR3 region has 13 residues. CDR1 and CDR2 from the germline V gene are GTSNPN and SVGIG (reference sequence). The V gene lost 1 base and the J gene lost 5 bases, with 12 bases spanning the gap. CDR3 DNA sequence: TGTGCCTGGAGTGGGGGAGGCGCAGACGAGCAGTACTTC. Translation: CAWSGGGADEQYF.

CDR3 amino acids: CASSLGLVNEQYF. The CDR3 nucleotides are TGTGCCAGCAGCTTAGGGCTAGTCAACGAGCAGTACTTC. The chain has TRBV7-2 and TRBJ2-7, with D unclear. V lost 1 base and J 5 bases, leaving 9 bases between the germline ends. The CDR3 contains 13 residues. In germline, CDR1 is SGHTA, CDR2 FQGNSA. Using reference TRBV7-2 and TRBJ2-7 for the parts outside the CDR3, the full variable domain is GAGVSQSPSNKVTEKGKDVELRCDPISGHTALYWYRQSLGQGLEFLIYFQGNSAPDKSGLPSDRFSAERTGGSVSTLTIQRTQQEDSAVYLCASSLGLVNEQYFGPGTRLTVT.

This rearrangement joins TRBV30 to TRBJ2-7; D unclear. CDR1 is GTSNPN and CDR2 is SVGIG in the germline V gene (reference sequence). The CDR3 length is 14 residues. V lost 2 bases to trimming and J lost 0 bases, with 11 bases between them. The CDR3 bases are TGTGCCTGGAGTACAGCCAGACTCTCCTACGAGCAGTACTTC. Translated, it gives CAWSTARLSYEQYF.